This T cell receptor beta chain is from a study of cytomegalovirus exposure and HLA in healthy donors (dated by TCRdb to the late 2010s). Background on the whole study: An earlier analysis of several hundred of the donors reported 250 to 350 Gb of sequence data and 117 million unique TCR beta sequences obtained from approximately 180 million T cells. All discovery cohort repertoires had been generated using a single sequencing platform. The study was designed to test whether signatures of past pathogen exposure could be identified by cataloging public T cell receptors. To study patterns of TCR occurrence, a later analysis re-analyzed previously published TCR beta repertoires from around 670 donors and added high-resolution HLA genotyping. Approximately 300 gigabases of sequencing data and tens of millions of unique TCR sequences were included in an early release covering roughly 600 HLA-typed donors. A later genetic analysis took genome-wide SNP genotypes for about 65% of the 666 donors and used that subset as a discovery cohort. Donor age, sex, ethnicity and CMV serostatus were compiled together with the repertoire data. Using immunosequencing, the study profiled T cell repertoires from some 670 subjects and related those repertoires to cytomegalovirus serostatus. The genetic ancestry cluster associated with self-reported Caucasian donors included roughly four fifths of the 350 to 500 genotyped donors. In addition to the first cohort of approximately 670 subjects, a separate validation cohort of 120 different subjects was used. Rather than using new phenotypic data, the later analysis identified candidate immune exposures from TCR beta sequences and from how often those sequences occurred across donors. High-throughput TCR immunosequencing, statistical association of individual TCRs with disease status, and machine learning were combined to predict cytomegalovirus infection status. Typing coverage varied by locus: roughly 629-640 donors for A, B, C, DRB1 and DQB1; approximately 500 for DQA1; about 590 for DPA1; 450 to 480 for DPB1. HLA typing covered class I and class II loci at four-digit resolution. Roughly five DR-DQ haplotypes were handled as single units for association and clustering, since linkage in the cohort was strong. An earlier analysis of several hundred of the donors used high-throughput TCR beta sequencing to judge whether each TCR beta V gene segment behaved as functional or pseudogenic. On average, 235,054 unique TCR beta nucleotide sequences were sequenced per donor among some 430 genotyped donors of the cohort, with roughly 20% of those sequences being non-productive.

The paper as a whole reports these results and caveats: In a later genetic analysis, a missense DCLRE1C variant was associated with V-gene and J-gene trimming of TCR beta chains, and the association was replicated in an independent cohort. While some public TCRs were present in many individuals, most TCR sequences turned up only very rarely across donors. A later analysis associated 16,951 TCR beta sequences with specific HLA alleles at a false discovery rate of 0.05. According to a later genetic analysis, donors in an Asian-associated ancestry cluster had fewer N-insertions in productive TCRs than the approximately 700-donor mean. Most CMV-associated TCR beta chains appeared to be HLA-restricted in a later analysis, and the HLA associations seemed to be driven largely by CMV exposure. Cytomegalovirus status was reported to be diagnosed by the classifier with high specificity and sensitivity in both the original and validation cohorts. The only immune exposure information available for the cohort was CMV serostatus. When HLA alleles, especially DR and DQ, strongly co-occurred, attributing TCR associations to individual alleles was difficult. In an earlier analysis of roughly 500 of the donors, most TCR beta V segments appeared in productive rearrangements about 87% or about 30% of the time, broadly matching IMGT annotations. According to a later analysis, TCR association rates differed among HLA loci, with DRB1 alleles showing the most associated TCRs and HLA-C alleles showing the fewest. The sequencing pipeline was judged likely to have produced a cluster of highly shared sequence variants as a technical artifact. Correlated functional status among segregating V segments might be attributable to linkage disequilibrium, but an unknown experimental factor could not be ruled out. The earlier analysis of 587 of the donors excluded approximately 15 rarely observed V segments, including chromosome 9 orphons, because counts were too low. The study listed 164 TCR beta chains as associated with cytomegalovirus. According to the authors, the approach could potentially be generalized to other disease states and immunological phenotypes. A few of the identified cytomegalovirus-associated TCR beta chains were confirmed in vitro to be specific for cytomegalovirus antigens. Sequencing depth was assumed to be roughly uniform across donors in the presence/absence analyses, though that assumption may not hold. Because some donors lacked HLA typing at each locus, the association tests relied only on the typed subset. A later analysis found that HLA-associated TCR beta chains were more clonally expanded and had lower generation probabilities than equally common non-associated chains. A further reported finding was that TCR beta sequences accurately predicted the HLA-A and HLA-B alleles for most subjects in the first cohort. A later analysis reported that several top co-occurrence clusters appeared linked to parvovirus B19, influenza, CMV and Epstein-Barr virus. Because the 87-base-pair reads could not distinguish some IMGT-functional V segments, including TRBV6-2 and TRBV6-3, those segments were excluded. This cohort had only TCR beta chains sequenced, and the lack of alpha or paired-chain data limited which features could be detected.

In total, roughly 710 healthy bone marrow donors made up the cohort. At the time of sampling, all cohort members were nominally healthy, though unrecorded immune exposures were likely present. The donor tested CMV seronegative, placing the donor among the roughly 340 seronegative members of the cohort. Every donor gave a peripheral blood sample, and the peripheral blood mononuclear cells from that sample were used for TCR beta sequencing. Genomic DNA extraction from the blood cell samples was performed with the Qiagen DNeasy Blood Extraction Kit. The CDR3 numbers 13 residues from cysteine through phenylalanine. Only the CDR3 part of the read is kept: 39 bases, read in frame from the first base. The CDR1 and CDR2 encoded by the germline V gene (reference sequence) are GTSNPN and SVGIG. After removal of 8 bases from V and 3 bases from J, the junction retains 6 bases not matched to a gene. Libraries were prepared through the immunoSEQ multiplex PCR assay. A mixture of 60 forward primers for TCR Vbeta segments and 13 reverse primers for TCR Jbeta segments was used in the multiplex PCR. Amplification of the CDR3 region of rearranged TCR beta genes was performed with a multiplex PCR assay on genomic DNA. The Illumina HiSeq System was used to sequence the amplified TCR beta libraries as 87-base-pair reads. As for the original processing: A later analysis counted tens of millions of unique TCR beta chains across the 700 or so repertoires, and around 12 million of these chains were shared by at least two donors. A nearest-neighbor algorithm error-corrected the raw reads and collapsed the reads into unique sequences, merging closely related sequences to remove PCR and sequencing errors. Alignment of CDR3 sequences to IMGT reference sequences was used to assign V, D and J gene segments. For a sequence to be retained, a match of at least six nucleotides to both a V gene segment and a J gene segment was required. A rearrangement counted as productive if the CDR3 had no stop codons and remained in frame with V and J, and every other rearrangement counted as non-productive. CDR3 was defined according to IMGT convention as the region running from the second conserved V-encoded cysteine to the conserved J-encoded phenylalanine. The earlier analysis of about 500 of the donors excluded sequences that lacked an unambiguous match to a single V gene segment. An earlier analysis of several hundred of the donors called V segments functional above 56.7% productive rearrangements and segregating when the between-donor standard deviation exceeded 5%. A statistical classification framework was built for diagnosing cytomegalovirus status from the catalog of TCR beta chain sequences. In a later analysis, TCR nucleotide sequences were compared against IMGT/GENE-DB human TR gene sequences so that V and J genes could be assigned. The TCRdist pipeline was used in a later analysis to assign CDR3 sequences and most-parsimonious VDJ recombination scenarios. A later analysis defined each TCR beta chain by its CDR3 amino acid sequence plus V-gene family, and excluded reads lacking a unique V-gene family. A later analysis removed several hundred highly shared, low-generation-probability nucleotide sequences to deal with suspected cross-contamination and a sequencing artifact. In a later analysis, a clonal expansion index for each public chain was calculated from normalized within-repertoire ranks of inferred template counts. In a later analysis, generation probabilities were computed using a VDJ recombination model fitted to out-of-frame rearrangements, and the results were checked against IGoR. In a later analysis, hypergeometric tests were used to score TCR-TCR, TCR-HLA and TCR-CMV co-occurrence, with a repertoire-size bias correction applied to TCR pairs. To estimate false discovery rates, a later analysis permuted the HLA or CMV assignments 20 times. In a later analysis, co-occurring TCRs were grouped with DBSCAN, and TCRdist sequence similarity was added when clustering was performed within HLA-allele-positive subsets. Repertoires with fewer than 30,000 or more than 120,000 public chains were left out of co-occurrence clustering, as were about 5 repertoires with anomalous nucleotide sharing. TCRdb mirrors the immuneACCESS table, restricted to in-frame sequences. Some clones are absent from its copies; in checked studies, under half trace to an unresolved V gene, and the reason for the others is unknown. V and J calls and clone size follow that table, whereas D and trimming were derived from the DNA. This sample's table lists 110,000 to 150,000 clones. 0.8% to 1% of the sample lies in the top ten.

Notes on this clone: It has no known antigen specificity.

The rearrangement combines TRBV30 with TRBJ1-5, and 8 bases in between align with TRBD1. Sequenced: PBMCs. The TCR was taken from a male donor in good health and CMV-seronegative. The DNA sequence is given as TGTGCCCAGGGGGCTGGACCCAATCAGCCCCAGCATTTT. The resulting protein is CAQGAGPNQPQHF.